This T cell receptor beta chain was observed in a study of shared clonotypes between healthy human individuals. Whole-study findings and limits: The rarefaction results pointed to incomplete sorted-subset sequencing despite large depth. The study found about 5.1% of naive CD4 clonotypes shared across a few donors.

Every subset had its genomic DNA shared out evenly among several immunoSEQ plates. The data were produced by immunoSEQ multiplex PCR, yet TCRdb's version contains in-frame clones alone and is incomplete. The sample yields 2 million to 3 million clones, 93% seen once. Donors comprised healthy HIV-negative adults lacking recent acute infections or vaccinations. CDR3 length: 16 amino acids. The germline V gene encodes CDR1 MGHRA and CDR2 YSYEKL. Trimming removed 0 bases at V and 0 bases at J, with 8 bases between. Of note for this clone: Antigen unknown.

The V call is TRBV4-1, the J call TRBJ1-4; tentative D call: TRBD1 (5 bases). The clonotype was recovered from a man aged 18 to 30 in good health. Some clones in this sample may be carry-over from other donors' samples. Specimen: naive CD4+ T cells from PBMCs. Specified subset: CD45RA+ positively selected. The CDR3 spells CASSQEGRPTNEKLFF. CDR3 DNA sequence: TGCGCCAGCAGCCAAGAGGGGCGGCCAACTAATGAAAAACTGTTTTTT.